This T cell receptor (beta chain) came from a study of blood T cell repertoires in COVID-19. Study context: Acute and convalescent COVID-19 specimens originated in the United States, Italy and Spain. The cDNA or gDNA used as material had been derived from T cells, B-cell-depleted T cells, or PBMCs.

As originally analysed: Estimation of nucleated cell counts relied on the amplification of reference gene primers. The table came from immunoSEQ multiplex PCR; TCRdb's copy has only in-frame clones and leaves some out. V, J and clone size are those of that table, while D and trimming were read from the DNA. The sample includes some 85,000 clones, roughly four fifths of them seen just once. Only a few counts were recorded for this clone. Sequencing input: peripheral blood. The source is a woman aged 80 or over with active or convalescent COVID-19.

CDR3 DNA sequence: TGTGCCACCAGCAGACTAGTTTCCTACAATGAGCAGTTCTTC. Its translation is CATSRLVSYNEQFF. The rearrangement uses TRBV15 and TRBJ2-1; D unclear. CDR3 length equals 14 residues. Germline V gene sequence: CDR1 LNHNV, CDR2 YYDKDF (reference sequence). The V end was cut by 2 bases, the J end by 1 base, with 6 bases between. The variable domain in full, with the rest retrieved from reference TRBV15 and TRBJ2-1, is DAMVIQNPRYQVTQFGKPVTLSCSQTLNHNVMYWYQQKSSQAPKLLFHYYDKDFNNEADTPDNFQSRRPNTSFCFLDIRSPGLGDTAMYLCATSRLVSYNEQFFGPGTRLTVL.